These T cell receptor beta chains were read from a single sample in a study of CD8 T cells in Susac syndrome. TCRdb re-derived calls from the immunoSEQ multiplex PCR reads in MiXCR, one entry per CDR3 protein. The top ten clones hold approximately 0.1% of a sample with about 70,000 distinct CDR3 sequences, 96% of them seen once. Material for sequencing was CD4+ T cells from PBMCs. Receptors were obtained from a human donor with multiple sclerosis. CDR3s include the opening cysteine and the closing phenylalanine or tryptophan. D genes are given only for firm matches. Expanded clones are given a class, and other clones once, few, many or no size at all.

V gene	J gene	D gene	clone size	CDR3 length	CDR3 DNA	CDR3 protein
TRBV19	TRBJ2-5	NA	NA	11	TGTGCCAGTACCCATGCGGAGACCCAGTACTTC	CASTHAETQYF
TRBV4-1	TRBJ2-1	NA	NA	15	TGCGCCAGCAGCAACGACGGGAGCTCCTACAATGAGCAGTTCTTC	CASSNDGSSYNEQFF
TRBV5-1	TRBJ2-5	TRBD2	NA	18	TGCGCCAGCAGCCCGGGACTAGCGGGGGCTTCGCCCGAAGAGACCCAGTACTTC	CASSPGLAGASPEETQYF
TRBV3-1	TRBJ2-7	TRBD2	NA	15	TGTGCCAGCAGCCAAGAAGCGGGGGACTCCTACGAGCAGTACTTC	CASSQEAGDSYEQYF
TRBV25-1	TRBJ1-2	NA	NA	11	TGTGCCAGCAGTGAATCTAGTGGCTACACCTTC	CASSESSGYTF
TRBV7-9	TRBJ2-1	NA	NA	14	TGTGCCAGCAGTTGGGGGGCTTCCTACAATGAGCAGTTCTTC	CASSWGASYNEQFF
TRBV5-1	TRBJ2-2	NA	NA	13	TGCGCCAGCAGTGCGCCGAGGACCGGGGAGCTGTTTTTT	CASSAPRTGELFF
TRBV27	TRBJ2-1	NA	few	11	TGTGCCAGCAGTTTGTACAATGAGCAGTTCTTC	CASSLYNEQFF
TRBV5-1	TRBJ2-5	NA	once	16	TGCGCCAGCAGCTTGGAAATTGGACCTCTCCAAGAGACCCAGTACTTC	CASSLEIGPLQETQYF
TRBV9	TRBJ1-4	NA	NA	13	TGTGCCAGCAGCCTTGGGACGGCTGAAAAACTGTTTTTT	CASSLGTAEKLFF
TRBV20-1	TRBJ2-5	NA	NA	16	TGCAGTGCTAGAAAAAAAGGGACCCAGTACCAAGAGACCCAGTACTTC	CSARKKGTQYQETQYF
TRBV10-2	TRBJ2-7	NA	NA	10	TGCGCCAGCAACGCGGACGAGCAGTACTTC	CASNADEQYF
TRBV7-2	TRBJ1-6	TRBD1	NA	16	TGTGCCAGCAGCTTAGTGTCAGGGGGGGATAATTCACCCCTCCACTTT	CASSLVSGGDNSPLHF
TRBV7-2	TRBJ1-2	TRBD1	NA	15	TGTGCCAGCAGAGGCCGGGACAGGGCTAACTATGGCTACACCTTC	CASRGRDRANYGYTF
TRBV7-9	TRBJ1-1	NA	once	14	TGTGCCAGCAGCTTATGGACAAGGGATACTGAAGCTTTCTTT	CASSLWTRDTEAFF